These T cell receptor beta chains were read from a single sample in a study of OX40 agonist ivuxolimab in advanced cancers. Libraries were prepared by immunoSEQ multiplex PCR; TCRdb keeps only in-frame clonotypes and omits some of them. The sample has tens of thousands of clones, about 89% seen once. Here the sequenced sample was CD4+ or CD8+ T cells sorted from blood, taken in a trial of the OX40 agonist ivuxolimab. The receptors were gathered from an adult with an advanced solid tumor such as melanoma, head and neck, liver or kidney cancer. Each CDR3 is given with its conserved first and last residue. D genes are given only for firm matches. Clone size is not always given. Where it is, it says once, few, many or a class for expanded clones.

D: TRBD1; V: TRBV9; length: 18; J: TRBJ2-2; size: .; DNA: TGTGCCAGCAGCGTAGCCTCGTACAGGGGGCGCCGCGCCGGGGAGCTGTTTTTT; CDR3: CASSVASYRGRRAGELFF
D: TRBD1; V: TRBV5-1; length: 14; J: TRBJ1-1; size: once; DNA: TGCGCCAGCAGCTTACAGGGGTTTGGCACTGAAGCTTTCTTT; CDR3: CASSLQGFGTEAFF
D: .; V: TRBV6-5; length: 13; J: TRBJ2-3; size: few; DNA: TGTGCCAGCAGAGGTTGGAGCACAGATACGCAGTATTTT; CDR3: CASRGWSTDTQYF
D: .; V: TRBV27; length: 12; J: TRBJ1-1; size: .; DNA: TGTGCCAGCAGCCACGGGACACGGGAAGCTTTCTTT; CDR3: CASSHGTREAFF
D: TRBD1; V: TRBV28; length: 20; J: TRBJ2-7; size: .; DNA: TGTGCCAGCAGTTTGTGGCTTGGTCCGGGACAGGGACTTCAAAACTACGAGCAGTACTTC; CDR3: CASSLWLGPGQGLQNYEQYF
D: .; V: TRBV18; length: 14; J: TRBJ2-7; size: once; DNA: TGTGCCAGCTCTCCGGAGGGATCCAACTACGAGCAGTACTTC; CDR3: CASSPEGSNYEQYF
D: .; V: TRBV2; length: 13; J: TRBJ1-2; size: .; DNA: TGTGCCAGCAGTGCCGACCGAGACTATGGCTACACCTTC; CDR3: CASSADRDYGYTF
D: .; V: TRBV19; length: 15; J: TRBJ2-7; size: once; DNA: TGTGCCAGTAGACTAGGGGATGGGAGCTCCTACGAGCAGTACTTC; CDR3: CASRLGDGSSYEQYF
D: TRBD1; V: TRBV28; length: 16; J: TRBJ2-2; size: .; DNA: TGTGCCAGCAGTCCCCGGGACAGGGGGTTCACCGGGGAGCTGTTTTTT; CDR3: CASSPRDRGFTGELFF
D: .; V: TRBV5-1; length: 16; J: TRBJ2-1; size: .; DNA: TGCGCCAGCAGCCCGCACCGGGACTTTCCTTACAATGAGCAGTTCTTC; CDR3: CASSPHRDFPYNEQFF
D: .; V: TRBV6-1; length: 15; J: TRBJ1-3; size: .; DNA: TGTGCCAGCAGTTTGGACTCGGGGCTAGGAAACACCATATATTTT; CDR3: CASSLDSGLGNTIYF
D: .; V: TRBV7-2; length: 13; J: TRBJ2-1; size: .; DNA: TGTGCCAGCAGCTTAGCTAACTCTCATGAGCAGTTCTTC; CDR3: CASSLANSHEQFF
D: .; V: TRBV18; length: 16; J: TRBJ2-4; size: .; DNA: TGTGCCAGCTCACCAGGACAGCTACTAGCCAAAAACATTCAGTACTTC; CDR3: CASSPGQLLAKNIQYF
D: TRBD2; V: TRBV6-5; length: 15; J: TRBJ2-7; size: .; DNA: TGTGCCAGCAGTTACCCCCTTGGCGGGAGTTACGAGCAGTACTTC; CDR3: CASSYPLGGSYEQYF
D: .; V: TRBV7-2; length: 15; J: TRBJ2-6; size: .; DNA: TGTGCCAGCAGCTTAGGTTACTCTGGGGCCAACGTCCTGACTTTC; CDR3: CASSLGYSGANVLTF
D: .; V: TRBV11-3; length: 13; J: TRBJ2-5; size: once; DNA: TGTGCCAGCAGCTTCACCTTCGGGGAGACCCAGTACTTC; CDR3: CASSFTFGETQYF
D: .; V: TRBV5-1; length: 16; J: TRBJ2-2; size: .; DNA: TGCGCCAGCAGCTCGGACATCCCTTTGAACACCGGGGAGCTGTTTTTT; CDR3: CASSSDIPLNTGELFF
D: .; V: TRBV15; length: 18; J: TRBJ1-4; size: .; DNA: TGTGCCACCAGCAGAGATCCCAGCGGGGTTTGGGGTGGTGAAAAACTGTTTTTT; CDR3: CATSRDPSGVWGGEKLFF
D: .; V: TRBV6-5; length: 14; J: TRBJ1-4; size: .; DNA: TGTGCCAGCAGTTCTGGACGTAGGACTGAAAAACTGTTTTTT; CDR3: CASSSGRRTEKLFF
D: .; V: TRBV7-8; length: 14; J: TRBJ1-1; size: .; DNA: TGTGCCAGCAACCAGGGGCATTCTGGCACTGAAGCTTTCTTT; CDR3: CASNQGHSGTEAFF
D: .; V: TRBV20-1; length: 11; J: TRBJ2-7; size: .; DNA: TGCAGCCCACACCGGAGCGGCGAGCAGTACTTC; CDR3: CSPHRSGEQYF
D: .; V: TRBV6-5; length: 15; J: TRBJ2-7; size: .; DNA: TGTGCCAGCAGCGACTCAGGGGGGCAACCCTACGAGCAGTACTTC; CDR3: CASSDSGGQPYEQYF
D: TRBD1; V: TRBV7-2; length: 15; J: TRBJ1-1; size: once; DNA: TGTGCCAGCAGCTTAGTCGGGACAGGGGGTTCCGAAGCTTTCTTT; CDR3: CASSLVGTGGSEAFF
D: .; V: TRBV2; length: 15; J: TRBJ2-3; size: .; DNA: TGTGCCAGCAGTGCGCAGGACAGTCCTGTAGATACGCAGTATTTT; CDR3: CASSAQDSPVDTQYF
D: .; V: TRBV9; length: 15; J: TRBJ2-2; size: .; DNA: TGTGCCAGCAGCGGCTCTCAGGGATACACCGGGGAGCTGTTTTTT; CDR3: CASSGSQGYTGELFF
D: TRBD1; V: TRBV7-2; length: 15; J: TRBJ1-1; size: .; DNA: TGTGCCAGCAGCGCGACAGGGGGCGTTTACACTGAAGCTTTCTTT; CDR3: CASSATGGVYTEAFF
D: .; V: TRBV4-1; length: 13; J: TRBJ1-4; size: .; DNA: TGCGCCAGCAGCCAGGGAGGGAATGAAAAACTGTTTTTT; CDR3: CASSQGGNEKLFF
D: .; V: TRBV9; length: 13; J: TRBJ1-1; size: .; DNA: TGTGCCAGCAGCGCGGGTGAGAACACTGAAGCTTTCTTT; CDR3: CASSAGENTEAFF
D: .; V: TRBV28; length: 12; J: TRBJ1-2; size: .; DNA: TGTGCCAGCAGTTTAATAGACTATGGCTACACCTTC; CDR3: CASSLIDYGYTF
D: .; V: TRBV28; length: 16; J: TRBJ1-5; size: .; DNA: TGTGCCAGCAGTTTTATCGGACCTGCTAGCAATCAGCCCCAGCATTTT; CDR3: CASSFIGPASNQPQHF
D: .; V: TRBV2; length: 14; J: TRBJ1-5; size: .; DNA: TGTGCCAGCAGTATGTTAGGGGAGGGCCAGCCCCAGCATTTT; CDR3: CASSMLGEGQPQHF
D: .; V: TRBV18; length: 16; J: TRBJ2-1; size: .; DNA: TGTGCCAGCTCACGCCTACTGGCGGAGGCCTACAATGAGCAGTTCTTC; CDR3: CASSRLLAEAYNEQFF
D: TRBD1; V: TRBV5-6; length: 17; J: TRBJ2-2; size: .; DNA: TGTGCCAGCAGCTTGGGGGGACAGGGAGGAAGCACCGGGGAGCTGTTTTTT; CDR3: CASSLGGQGGSTGELFF
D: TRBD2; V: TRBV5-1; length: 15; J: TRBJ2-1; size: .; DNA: TGCGCCAGCAGCTTAACTAGCGGAGGGATCAATGAGCAGTTCTTC; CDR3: CASSLTSGGINEQFF
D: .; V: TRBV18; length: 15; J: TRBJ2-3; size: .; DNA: TGTGCCAGCTCACCACAAACAGACAGCACAGATACGCAGTATTTT; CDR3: CASSPQTDSTDTQYF
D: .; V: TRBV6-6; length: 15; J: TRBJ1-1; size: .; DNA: TGTGCCAGCAGTTACGGGTCGGTTATGAACACTGAAGCTTTCTTT; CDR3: CASSYGSVMNTEAFF
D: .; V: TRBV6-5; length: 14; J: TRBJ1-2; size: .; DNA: TGTGCCAGCAGAACGGGCACCCTAAGGGATGGCTACACCTTC; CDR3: CASRTGTLRDGYTF
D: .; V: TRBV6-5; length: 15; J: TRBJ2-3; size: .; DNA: TGTGCCAGCAGTTACAACCCTCACAATCCAGATACGCAGTATTTT; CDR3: CASSYNPHNPDTQYF
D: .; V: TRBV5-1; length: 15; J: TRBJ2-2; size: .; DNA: TGCGCCAGCAGCCGTGTTGAGATGAACACCGGGGAGCTGTTTTTT; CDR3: CASSRVEMNTGELFF
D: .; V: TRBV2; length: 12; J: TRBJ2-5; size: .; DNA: TGTGCCAGCGGAGGGCAGCAAGAGACCCAGTACTTC; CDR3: CASGGQQETQYF
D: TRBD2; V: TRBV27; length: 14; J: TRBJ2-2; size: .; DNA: TGTGCCAGCAGTTTAGAGGGAGGGACCGGGGAGCTGTTTTTT; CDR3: CASSLEGGTGELFF
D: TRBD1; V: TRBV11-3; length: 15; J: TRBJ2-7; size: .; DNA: TGTGCCAGCAGCTTAGATCCGGGACAGGGGGCCGAGCAGTACTTC; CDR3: CASSLDPGQGAEQYF
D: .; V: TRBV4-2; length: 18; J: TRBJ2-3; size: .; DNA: TGTGCCAGCAGCCAAGTTTGGGCGAGTCGGACTGAGGCAGATACGCAGTATTTT; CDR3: CASSQVWASRTEADTQYF
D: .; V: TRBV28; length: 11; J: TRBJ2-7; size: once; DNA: TGTGCCAGCAAGCAAACACACGAGCAGTACTTC; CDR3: CASKQTHEQYF
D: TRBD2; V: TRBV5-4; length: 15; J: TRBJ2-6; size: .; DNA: TGTGCCAGCAGCTTCGGGGGGGCTGGGGCCAACGTCCTGACTTTC; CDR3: CASSFGGAGANVLTF
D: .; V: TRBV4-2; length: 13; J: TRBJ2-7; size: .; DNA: TGTGCCAGCAGCCAGATGGGAGCCTACGAGCAGTACTTC; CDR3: CASSQMGAYEQYF